This is a list of T cell receptor beta chains from one sample in a study of monozygotic twins with inflammatory bowel disease. TCRdb reprocessed the 5' RACE reads, with one entry per CDR3 protein and no DNA. The listing records tens of thousands of distinct CDR3 sequences. Specimen: blood. All receptors derive from a human donor with ulcerative colitis or Crohn's disease, or a healthy co-twin of an affected twin (not recorded which). Both conserved end residues are part of each CDR3. Clone size is stated in some rows and not others, as once, few, many or a class when expanded.

j_call | clone_size | v_call | cdr3_aa
TRBJ2-7 | - | TRBV20-1 | CSARDDSYEQYF
TRBJ2-1 | - | TRBV28 | CASSILQGVRVNEQFF
TRBJ2-7 | - | TRBV29-1 | CSVGQVPYEQYF
TRBJ1-6 | - | TRBV7-9 | CASSRPDKNGSPLHF
TRBJ2-5 | - | TRBV11-2 | CASSLVVTGETQYF
TRBJ2-3 | - | TRBV5-1 | CASSLVRTSEDTQYF
TRBJ2-1 | - | TRBV7-2 | CASSAGLAGANEQFF
TRBJ2-5 | - | TRBV12-3/TRBV12-4 | CASSLEGGETQYF
TRBJ1-1 | - | TRBV6-2/TRBV6-3 | CASRGGRNTEAFF
TRBJ1-4 | - | TRBV6-1 | CASTTGLGVPNEKLFF
TRBJ2-1 | - | TRBV5-1 | CASGRGFSGTSGGAEQFF
TRBJ2-1 | medium-sized | TRBV12-3/TRBV12-4 | CASSKSSGLAGPSSYNEQFF
TRBJ2-1 | - | TRBV7-8 | CASSYGNEQFF
TRBJ2-5 | - | TRBV7-9 | CASLSLAGGETQYF
TRBJ2-7 | - | TRBV2 | CASSEGREQYF
TRBJ2-5 | - | TRBV4-2 | CASSREGQRTGTQYF
TRBJ2-7 | - | TRBV7-6 | CASSSGLAGYEQYF
TRBJ2-1 | - | TRBV11-2 | CASSFSGSTYNEQFF
TRBJ2-2 | - | TRBV28 | CASGGGSNTGELFF
TRBJ2-7 | medium-sized | TRBV7-2 | CASSLGASGGRSYEQYF
TRBJ1-2 | - | TRBV28 | CASSFTLGSLGYTF
TRBJ2-1 | - | TRBV9 | CASSAQVSSYNEQFF
TRBJ2-1 | - | TRBV24-1 | CATGSGRSYNEQFF
TRBJ1-6 | - | TRBV20-1 | CSANVRSSYNSPLHF
TRBJ2-1 | - | TRBV20-1 | CSARLASGPYNEQFF
TRBJ2-7 | - | TRBV20-1 | CSASRGQALEQYF
TRBJ2-7 | - | TRBV7-2 | CASSLERGPYEQYF
TRBJ1-2 | - | TRBV4-2 | CASSPSRQGGYGYTF